Each of the 14 T cell receptor beta chains below was sequenced from the same sample in a study of CD8 T cells in ankylosing spondylitis. TCRdb itself ran the 5' RACE reads through MiXCR, one entry per CDR3 protein. The profile shows about 150,000 distinct CDR3 sequences, about 7% of them singletons. Material for sequencing was blood, either unsorted or a sorted T cell fraction (not recorded which). These receptors were taken from a female donor with ankylosing spondylitis or in good health (not recorded which).

At least ten counts were recorded for this clonotype. The J gene is TRBJ2-5, the V gene TRBV5-1; D unresolved. Trimming removed 0 bases from V and 2 bases from J, with 14 bases in between. The CDR3 is 16 residues long. The germline V gene has CDR1 SGHRS and CDR2 YFSETQ. The CDR3 nucleotides are TGCGCCAGCAGCTTGGCCGGGCAGACTCCTCAAGAGACCCAGTACTTC. Protein: CASSLAGQTPQETQYF. Using reference TRBV5-1 and TRBJ2-5 for the parts outside the CDR3, the full variable domain is KAGVTQTPRYLIKTRGQQVTLSCSPISGHRSVSWYQQTPGQGLQFLFEYFSETQRNKGNFPGRFSGRQFSNSRSEMNVSTLELGDSALYLCASSLAGQTPQETQYFGPGTRLLVL.

This clonotype was seen at least ten times. This CDR3 is CASSPWTNQNTEAFF. Written as DNA, the CDR3 is TGTGCCAGCAGCCCATGGACAAACCAAAACACTGAAGCTTTCTTT. The rearrangement uses TRBV3-1 and TRBJ1-1, with D possibly matching TRBD1 (5 bases). This CDR3 is built from 15 residues. The germline V gene encodes CDR1 LGHDT and CDR2 YNNKEL (reference sequence). Trimming stripped 4 bases from V and 2 bases from J, with 14 bases between.

This clonotype was counted ten times or more. The CDR3 region has the DNA TGCAGTGCTAGAGGTCCAGCGTCCTACGAGCAGTACTTC. Its translation: CSARGPASYEQYF. The chain couples TRBV20-1 to TRBJ2-7; D not resolved. V dropped 1 base and J dropped 1 base, with 8 bases sitting between them. Germline V lookup: CDR1 DFQATT, CDR2 SNEGSKA (reference sequence). CDR3 length equals 13 residues.

This clonotype was detected ten times or more. The chain combines TRBV20-1 with TRBJ2-4, with 8 bases aligning to TRBD1. Germline-derived CDR1 and CDR2 are DFQATT and SNEGSKA (reference sequence). Losses at the gene ends were 4 bases for V and 6 bases for J; bases not matched to a gene: 8. The CDR3 runs to 14 residues. The CDR3 bases are TGCAGTGCTAAACGGGACAGGCATGGAAACATTCAGTACTTC. Translating gives CSAKRDRHGNIQYF.

This clonotype was recorded once. The chain employs TRBV5-5 and TRBJ2-6, with a possible D match to TRBD2 (5 bases). The CDR3 length is 18 residues. V lost 2 bases and J 3 bases, leaving 18 bases between the germline ends. Germline CDR1 SGHKS, CDR2 YYEKEE (reference sequence). The CDR3 DNA reads TGTGCCAGCAGCTTTGGGCGGGTTGGTCTTGGTGGGGCCAACGTCCTGACTTTC. Translating gives CASSFGRVGLGGANVLTF.

This clonotype has at least ten counts. CDR3 DNA: TGTGCCAGCAGTGAATTCGACGGCAGCTCCTACAATGAGCAGTTCTTC. Protein product: CASSEFDGSSYNEQFF. J is TRBJ2-1 and V is TRBV6-1; D is uncertain. The CDR3 loop spans 16 amino acids. Germline CDR1 reads MNHNS; CDR2 reads SASEGT. V was pared by 2 bases and J by 0 bases, with 11 bases between.

This clonotype was recorded at least ten times. V is TRBV12-3 or TRBV12-4 and J is TRBJ2-7; tentative D call: TRBD1 (6 bases). The CDR3 extends over 13 amino acids. V lost 6 bases, J lost 3 bases, and 12 bases lay in between. CDR3 nucleotide sequence: TGTGCCAGCAGCCACAGGGTAAGCTACGAGCAGTACTTC. Its protein product is CASSHRVSYEQYF.

This clonotype was recorded at least ten times. This chain joins TRBV5-5 and TRBJ2-2; TRBD1 agrees at 7 bases. The CDR3 length is 15 residues. After removal of 0 bases from V and 7 bases from J, the junction contained 6 bases not matched to a gene. Germline V CDR1 and CDR2: SGHKS, YYEKEE (reference sequence). CDR3 residues: CASSLEVRGIGELFF. For the CDR3, the DNA is TGTGCCAGCAGCTTGGAGGTCAGGGGGATCGGGGAGCTGTTTTTT.

Many counts were recorded for this clonotype. This chain connects TRBV5-1 to TRBJ2-5, with D possibly TRBD1 on 6 matching bases. This CDR3 is 15 amino acids long. CDR1 is SGHRS and CDR2 is YFSETQ in the germline V gene. Between the trimmed V and J ends, which lost 2 bases and 5 bases, there was a span of 16 bases. CDR3 in amino acids: CASSFQGRTAETQYF. The CDR3 region has the DNA TGCGCCAGCAGCTTCCAGGGGCGAACGGCGGAGACCCAGTACTTC.

This clonotype occurred many times. The V call is TRBV5-1, the J call TRBJ1-1; no clear D gene. This CDR3 comprises 14 residues. Germline V lookup: CDR1 SGHRS, CDR2 YFSETQ. Trimming left V 0 bases short and J 0 bases short, with 6 bases between. Written as DNA, the CDR3 is TGCGCCAGCAGCTTGGATGGGATGAACACTGAAGCTTTCTTT. Translation gives CASSLDGMNTEAFF.

This clonotype was seen ten or more times. This chain connects TRBV12-3 or TRBV12-4 to TRBJ2-3; D may be TRBD2 (6 bases). V dropped 3 bases and J dropped 0 bases, with 13 bases sitting between them. The CDR3 has 16 amino acids. Written as DNA, the CDR3 is TGTGCCAGCAGTTTCGCGGGATTCGGGAGCACAGATACGCAGTATTTT. Its protein is CASSFAGFGSTDTQYF.

This clonotype was seen repeatedly, ten times or more. The CDR3 nucleotides are TGCGCCAGCAGCAGGCTGGACAGGGCCGGCGAAAAACTGTTTTTT. This encodes CASSRLDRAGEKLFF. V and J are TRBV5-1 and TRBJ1-4, with 8 bases that match TRBD1. The ends lost 4 bases at V and 8 bases at J; junction bases unmatched: 10. The CDR3 extends over 15 amino acids. Germline V CDR1 and CDR2: SGHRS, YFSETQ.

This chain joins TRBV7-9 and TRBJ1-2; D may be TRBD1 (6 bases). CDR1 and CDR2 from the germline V gene are SEHNR and FQNEAQ (reference sequence). The CDR3 spans 14 residues. Trimming removed 2 bases from V and 5 bases from J, with 12 bases in between. This CDR3 is CASSLPRGAYGYTF. The CDR3 bases are TGTGCCAGCAGCTTACCCCGGGGGGCGTATGGCTACACCTTC.

V gene TRBV25-1 combines with J gene TRBJ2-7; 8 bases line up with TRBD1. The length of the CDR3 is 14 residues. In germline, CDR1 is MGHDK, CDR2 SYGVNS. After removal of 4 bases from V and 1 base from J, the junction contained 3 bases not matched to a gene. The CDR3 nucleotides are TGTGCCAGCAGTGTGGGACAGGTTTCCTACGAGCAGTACTTC. This gives the protein CASSVGQVSYEQYF.